This passage covers 21 T cell receptor beta chains from one sample sequenced in a study of PD-1 blockade in classical Hodgkin lymphoma. Time point described: cycle 4 day 1 (C4D1), after five to seven weeks of nivolumab. No patient escaped relapse after autologous stem cell transplantation, and brentuximab vedotin exposure varied. Sequenced by immunoSEQ multiplex PCR; TCRdb stores in-frame clones only, minus some. The sample records about 50,000 clones, nearly 90% being singletons. The material sequenced was peripheral blood mononuclear cells (PBMCs), taken before the fourth cycle of nivolumab. All receptors come from a human donor with classical Hodgkin lymphoma.

The chain combines TRBV6-5 with TRBJ2-1; 9 bases agree with TRBD1. CDR3 length equals 15 residues. Germline V lookup: CDR1 MNHEY, CDR2 SVGAGI. V dropped 6 bases and J dropped 9; count of bases not matched to a gene: 12. The DNA for the CDR3 is TGTGCCAGCAGCCGCCCGGTACAGGGGGCAAGTGAGCAGTTCTTC. Translation: CASSRPVQGASEQFF.

The chain couples TRBV9 to TRBJ2-1, with 12 bases fitting TRBD2. The CDR3 runs to 16 residues. Germline values: CDR1 SGDLS, CDR2 YYNGEE. V dropped 0 bases and J dropped 4; count of bases not matched to a gene: 2. CDR3 DNA sequence: TGTGCCAGCAGCGTAGTTGGACTAGCGGGATACAATGAGCAGTTCTTC. It yields the protein CASSVVGLAGYNEQFF.

The chain couples TRBV5-1 to TRBJ2-1; 7 bases fit TRBD2. The CDR3 length is 14 residues. Germline-derived CDR1 and CDR2 are SGHRS and YFSETQ. Unmatched junction bases numbered 4, after V lost 7 bases and J lost 0 bases. The CDR3 loop is CASSGTISYNEQFF. CDR3 nucleotide sequence: TGCGCCAGCTCCGGGACTATCTCCTACAATGAGCAGTTCTTC.

The gene calls are TRBV18 and TRBJ1-3, with D maybe TRBD1 (6 bases). The CDR3 extends over 17 amino acids. Trimming cost V 4 bases and J 0 bases, with 16 bases left between them. Per germline, CDR1 KGHSH and CDR2 LQKENI. The chain's CDR3 is CASSRSQGRFSGNTIYF. CDR3 DNA sequence: TGTGCCAGCTCACGGTCTCAGGGGCGCTTCTCTGGAAACACCATATATTTT.

CDR3: CASGFGDQPQHF. The CDR3 nucleotides are TGTGCTAGTGGTTTCGGAGATCAGCCCCAGCATTTT. V usage is TRBV12-5 and J usage is TRBJ1-5; D is unclear. This CDR3 is built from 12 residues. The V end lost 3 bases, the J end lost 5 bases, and 5 bases lay between the germline ends. CDR1 is LGHNT, CDR2 FRNRAP, per germline.

The CDR3 sequence is CASQRAPGAYEQYF. For the CDR3, the DNA is TGTGCCAGCCAGCGAGCGCCGGGCGCCTACGAGCAGTACTTC. The rearrangement joins TRBV9 to TRBJ2-7; D is undetermined. V lost 7 bases, J lost 2 bases, and 16 bases lay in between. Germline CDR1 SGDLS, CDR2 YYNGEE. CDR3 size: 14 residues. The full variable domain, with the rest looked up from reference TRBV9 and TRBJ2-7, is DSGVTQTPKHLITATGQRVTLRCSPRSGDLSVYWYQQSLDQGLQFLIQYYNGEERAKGNILERFSAQQFPDLHSELNLSSLELGDSALYFCASQRAPGAYEQYFGPGTRLTVT.

The rearrangement links TRBV7-3 to TRBJ1-1, with D possibly matching TRBD1 (5 bases). V was cut by 5 bases and J by 0 bases, with 22 bases left in between. CDR1 and CDR2 (germline): SGHTA, FQGTGA. There are 18 residues in the CDR3. The CDR3 DNA reads TGTGCCAGCAGCCAAAATGGGGTCTCGGGGGTCTTGAACACTGAAGCTTTCTTT. Its translation is CASSQNGVSGVLNTEAFF.

In this sample, this clone turned up a few times. The chain employs TRBV25-1 and TRBJ1-2; weak D call: TRBD1 (5 bases). Germline values: CDR1 MGHDK, CDR2 SYGVNS. V lost 4 bases and J lost 8, with 8 bases in between. The CDR3 length is 11 residues. The CDR3 protein is CASSGGLGYTF. The CDR3 coding sequence is TGTGCCAGCAGTGGGGGCTTGGGCTACACCTTC.

The chain carries TRBV28 and TRBJ1-1, with D possibly being TRBD1 (5 bases). This CDR3 has 13 residues. With 10 bases removed from V and 3 bases from J, the gap between germline ends came to 15 bases. Per germline, CDR1 MDHEN and CDR2 SYDVKM. CDR3 sequence reads: CATIGATYTEAFF. The DNA for the CDR3 is TGTGCCACCATAGGGGCTACCTACACTGAAGCTTTCTTT.

The chain employs TRBV6-5 and TRBJ1-2; D is ambiguous. The germline V gene encodes CDR1 MNHEY and CDR2 SVGAGI. Trimming pared 0 bases from V and 4 bases from J, leaving 9 bases between. The CDR3 consists of 14 residues. The CDR3 is CASSYSGSGYGYTF. CDR3 DNA sequence: TGTGCCAGCAGTTACTCAGGGTCGGGCTATGGCTACACCTTC.

J is TRBJ1-4 and V is TRBV11-3; TRBD1 aligns across 9 bases. Germline CDR1 reads SGHNT; CDR2 reads YENEEA. The CDR3 is 15 residues long. Unmatched junction bases numbered 8, after V lost 5 bases and J lost 7 bases. The CDR3: CASSDRDRAPEKLFF. The CDR3 region has the DNA TGTGCCAGCAGCGACCGGGACAGGGCTCCTGAAAAACTGTTTTTT.

The rearrangement links TRBV7-3 to TRBJ1-3; 7 bases line up with TRBD1. The germline V gene encodes CDR1 SGHTA and CDR2 FQGTGA. The CDR3 runs to 16 residues. V trimming: 1 base; J trimming: 3 bases; junction bases outside the gene matches: 6. The CDR3 DNA follows: TGTGCCAGCAGCTTAAAGCCCAGGGGGGATGGAAACACCATATATTTT. Amino acid sequence: CASSLKPRGDGNTIYF.

The chain joins TRBV4-1 to TRBJ2-7; no clear D. Germline V gene lookup returns CDR1 MGHRA and CDR2 YSYEKL. The CDR3 sequence is 17 residues long. V lost 0 bases, J lost 2 bases, and 17 bases lay in between. CDR3 in amino acids: CASSQDPKSSFTYEQYF. In DNA form, the CDR3 reads TGCGCCAGCAGCCAAGATCCGAAGTCCAGCTTTACCTACGAGCAGTACTTC.

This clone was seen once. The V gene is TRBV10-3, the J gene TRBJ2-5, with 11 bases fitting TRBD2. The CDR3 covers 13 residues. V was clipped by 11 bases and J by 5 bases; unmatched bases: 7. Germline CDR1 and CDR2: ENHRY and SYGVKD. The CDR3, as DNA: TGTGCCGCGGCTAGCGGGAGGTGGGAGACCCAGTACTTC. Its translation is CAAASGRWETQYF.

The genes are TRBV15 and TRBJ2-7; D assignment may be TRBD1 or TRBD2 (5 bases each). Trimming cost V 1 base and J 4 bases, with 11 bases left between them. CDR1 and CDR2 from the germline V gene are LNHNV and YYDKDF (reference sequence). The CDR3 covers 14 residues. The CDR3 region has the DNA TGTGCCACCAGCAGAGTGAGGGGAGATTACGAGCAGTACTTC. Its protein is CATSRVRGDYEQYF. Full variable domain (rest looked up from reference TRBV15 and TRBJ2-7): DAMVIQNPRYQVTQFGKPVTLSCSQTLNHNVMYWYQQKSSQAPKLLFHYYDKDFNNEADTPDNFQSRRPNTSFCFLDIRSPGLGDTAMYLCATSRVRGDYEQYFGPGTRLTVT.

V is TRBV10-3 and J is TRBJ2-3; D call uncertain. The V and J ends lost 7 bases and 3 bases respectively, with 8 bases between them. CDR1 ENHRY and CDR2 SYGVKD come from the germline V gene. The CDR3 sequence is 12 residues long. This CDR3 reads CAITDSTDTQYF. The CDR3 nucleotides read TGTGCCATCACTGACTCAACAGATACGCAGTATTTT.

V is TRBV5-1 and J is TRBJ1-6; 7 bases match TRBD1. The trim removed 4 bases at V and 6 bases at J, leaving 10 bases unmatched. The CDR3 sequence is 16 residues long. The germline gives CDR1 SGHRS, CDR2 YFSETQ. DNA for the CDR3: TGCGCCAGCAGCCCAGCGTCTAACAGGGGTAATTCACCCCTCCACTTT. Translating gives CASSPASNRGNSPLHF.

This rearrangement joins TRBV21-1 to TRBJ2-3; TRBD1, the table's D call, was not compared with the DNA. TRBV21-1 is designated a pseudogene. CDR3 size: 16 residues. CDR3 in amino acids: CASSKALGGRADTQYF. CDR3 bases: TGTGCCAGCAGCAAAGCGCTAGGGGGCCGGGCAGATACGCAGTATTTT.

This chain connects TRBV15 to TRBJ2-7, with 8 bases lining up with TRBD1. The CDR3 sequence is 16 residues long. Germline CDR1 LNHNV, CDR2 YYDKDF (reference sequence). The trim removed 0 bases at V and 2 bases at J, leaving 6 bases unmatched. CDR3 residues: CATSRDQVRGPYEQYF. CDR3 DNA: TGTGCCACCAGCAGAGATCAAGTCAGGGGGCCCTACGAGCAGTACTTC.

V is TRBV7-9 and J is TRBJ2-3; TRBD2 matches 9 bases. The V gene end was trimmed by 1 base and the J gene end by 0 bases; junction bases not matched to a gene: 8. This CDR3 region has 18 residues. CDR1 SEHNR and CDR2 FQNEAQ come from the germline V gene (reference sequence). The CDR3 nucleotides are TGTGCCAGCAGCTTAGATCTTTCGCTAGCGGGAAGCACAGATACGCAGTATTTT. Its protein is CASSLDLSLAGSTDTQYF. The full variable domain, rest sourced from reference TRBV7-9 and TRBJ2-3, is DTGVSQNPRHKITKRGQNVTFRCDPISEHNRLYWYRQTLGQGPEFLTYFQNEAQLEKSRLLSDRFSAERPKGSFSTLEIQRTEQGDSAMYLCASSLDLSLAGSTDTQYFGPGTRLTVL.

V gene TRBV5-4 combines with J gene TRBJ1-1; 9 nucleotides line up with TRBD1. Trimming removed 6 bases from V and 6 bases from J; junction bases left unmatched: 9. Germline CDR1 is SGHNT and CDR2 is YYREEE (reference sequence). CDR3 size: 14 residues. The CDR3 loop is CASKRDRDGSEAFF. DNA for the CDR3: TGTGCCAGCAAACGGGACAGGGATGGGTCTGAAGCTTTCTTT.